The clone carrying this T cell receptor beta chain has only a few counts. This record comes from a study of molecular identifiers for immune sequencing clone quantification. Germline CDR1 and CDR2: LGHNA and YSLEER. The CDR3 is 15 residues long. V was trimmed by 0 bases and J by 6 bases, leaving 12 bases between them. The CD8+CD4-CCR7+CD45RA+ phenotype defined the sorted naive CD8 T cells. TCRdb re-called the PCR reads through MiXCR, storing one row per CDR3 protein. This sample has about 320,000 distinct CDR3 sequences; 24% occur once, and the top ten carry 0.74%. The chain joins TRBV4-3 to TRBJ1-5; the D is unclear. The sequence derives from a human donor in good health. Some libraries in this study had Jurkat cell RNA spiked in. Sequencing was done on a sample of naive CD8+ T cells from blood, with Jurkat cell RNA spiked in. Subset here: FACS-sorted CD8+CD4-CCR7+CD45RA+ naive T cells. The CDR3: CASSQDSAGAQPQHF. DNA for the CDR3: TGCGCCAGCAGCCAAGATAGTGCGGGTGCTCAGCCCCAGCATTTT.